The following is a T cell receptor (beta chain) sequence with its context. Its antigen is unidentified. The record originates from a study of shared clonotypes between healthy human individuals. This CDR3 has 12 residues. The germline CDR1 and CDR2 sequences are SQVTM and ANQGSEA. V was clipped by 4 bases and J by 5 bases; unmatched bases: 4. In replicate PCRs of sorted subsets, 150 to 200 ng DNA, some 28,000 T cell genomes, was used. Repertoires were generated with immunoSEQ multiplex PCR, while TCRdb's copy carries only in-frame clones and drops some. The sample contains some 680,000 clones, about three quarters of which appear only once. Study-wide points: An effect of sequencing depth on clonotype sharing among donors was expected.

The source material was memory CD4+ T cells sorted from blood. Subset meaning: CD45RA-negative fraction. The clonotype was recovered from a woman in her 30s in good health. V gene TRBV29-1 combines with J gene TRBJ2-5; 7 nucleotides agree with TRBD2. CDR3 bases: TGCAGCGTTGTACGGGGAGGGGAGACCCAGTACTTC. Translating it yields CSVVRGGETQYF.